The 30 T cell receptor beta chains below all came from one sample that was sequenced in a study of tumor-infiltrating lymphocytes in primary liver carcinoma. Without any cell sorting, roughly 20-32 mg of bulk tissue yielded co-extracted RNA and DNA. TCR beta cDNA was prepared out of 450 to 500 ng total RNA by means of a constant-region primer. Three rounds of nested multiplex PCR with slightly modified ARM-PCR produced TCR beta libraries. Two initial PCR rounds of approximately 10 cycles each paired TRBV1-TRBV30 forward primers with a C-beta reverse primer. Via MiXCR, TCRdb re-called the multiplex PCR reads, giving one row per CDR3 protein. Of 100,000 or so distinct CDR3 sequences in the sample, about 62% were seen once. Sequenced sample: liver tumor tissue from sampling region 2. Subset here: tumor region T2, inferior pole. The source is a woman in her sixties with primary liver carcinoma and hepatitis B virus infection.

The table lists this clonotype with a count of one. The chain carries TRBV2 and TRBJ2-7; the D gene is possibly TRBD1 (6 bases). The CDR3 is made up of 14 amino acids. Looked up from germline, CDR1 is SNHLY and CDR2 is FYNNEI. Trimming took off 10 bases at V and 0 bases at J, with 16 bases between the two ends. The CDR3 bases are TGTGCCAACAAAAAACAGGGAGACTCCTACGAGCAGTACTTC. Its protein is CANKKQGDSYEQYF. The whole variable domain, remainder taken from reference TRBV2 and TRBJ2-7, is EPEVTQTPSHQVTQMGQEVILRCVPISNHLYFYWYRQILGQKVEFLVSFYNNEISEKSEIFDDQFSVERPDGSNFTLKIRSTKLEDSAMYFCANKKQGDSYEQYFGPGTRLTVT.

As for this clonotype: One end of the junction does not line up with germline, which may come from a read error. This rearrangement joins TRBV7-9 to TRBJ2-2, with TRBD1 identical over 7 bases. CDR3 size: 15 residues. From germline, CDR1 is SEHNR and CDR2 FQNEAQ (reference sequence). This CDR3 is CASSLTGKVTGELYF. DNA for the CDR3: TGTGCCAGCAGCTTGACAGGGAAGGTCACCGGGGAGCTGTATTTT. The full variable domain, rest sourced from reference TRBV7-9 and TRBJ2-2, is DTGVSQNPRHKITKRGQNVTFRCDPISEHNRLYWYRQTLGQGPEFLTYFQNEAQLEKSRLLSDRFSAERPKGSFSTLEIQRTEQGDSAMYLCASSLTGKVTGELYFGEGSRLTVL.

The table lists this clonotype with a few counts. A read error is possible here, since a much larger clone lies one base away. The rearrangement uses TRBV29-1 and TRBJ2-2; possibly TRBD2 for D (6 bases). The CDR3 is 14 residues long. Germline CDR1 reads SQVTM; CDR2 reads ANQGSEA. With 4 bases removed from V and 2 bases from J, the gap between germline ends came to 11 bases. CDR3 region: CSVGGTYNTGELFF. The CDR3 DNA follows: TGCAGCGTTGGGGGGACTTATAACACCGGGGAGCTGTTTTTT.

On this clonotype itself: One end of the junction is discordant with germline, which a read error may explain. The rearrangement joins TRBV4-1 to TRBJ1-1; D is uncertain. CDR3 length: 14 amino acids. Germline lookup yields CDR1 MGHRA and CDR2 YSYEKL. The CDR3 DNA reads TGCGCCATCAGCCAAGGTCCACTGGGGACTGAAGCTTTCTTT. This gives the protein CAISQGPLGTEAFF.

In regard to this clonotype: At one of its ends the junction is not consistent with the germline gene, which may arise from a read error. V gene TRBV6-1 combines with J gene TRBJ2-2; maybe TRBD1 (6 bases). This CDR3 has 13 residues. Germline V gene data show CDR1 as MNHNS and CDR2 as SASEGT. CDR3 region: CASGTGYTGELLF. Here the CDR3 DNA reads TGTGCCAGCGGCACAGGGTACACCGGAGAGCTGCTTTTT.

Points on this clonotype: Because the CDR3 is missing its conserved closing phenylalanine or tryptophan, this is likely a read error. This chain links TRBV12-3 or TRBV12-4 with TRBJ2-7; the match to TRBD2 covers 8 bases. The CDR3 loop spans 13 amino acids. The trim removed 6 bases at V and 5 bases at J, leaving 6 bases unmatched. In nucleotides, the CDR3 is TGTGCCAGCAGATTTTGGCGGGAGGACGAGCAGTACCTC. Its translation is CASRFWREDEQYL.

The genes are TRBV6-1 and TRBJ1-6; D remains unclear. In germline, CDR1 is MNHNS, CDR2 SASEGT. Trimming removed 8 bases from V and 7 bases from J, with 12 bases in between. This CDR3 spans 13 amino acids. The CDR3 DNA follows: TGTGCCAGCCATGCGACCCGAAATTCACCCCTCCACTTT. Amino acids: CASHATRNSPLHF.

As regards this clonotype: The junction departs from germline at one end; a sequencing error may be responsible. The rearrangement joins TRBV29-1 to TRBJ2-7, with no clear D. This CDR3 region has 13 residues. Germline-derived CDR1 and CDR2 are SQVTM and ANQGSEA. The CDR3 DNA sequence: TGCAGTGTTGCAGATAGTACAAACTACGAGCAGTACTTC. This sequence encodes CSVADSTNYEQYF.

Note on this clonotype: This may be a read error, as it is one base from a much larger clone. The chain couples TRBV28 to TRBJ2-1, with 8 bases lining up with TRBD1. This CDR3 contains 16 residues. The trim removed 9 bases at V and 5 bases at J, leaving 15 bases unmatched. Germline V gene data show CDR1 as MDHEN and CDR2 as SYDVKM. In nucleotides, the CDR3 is TGTGCCAGAAGTCCCCCTGACAGGGGACATAACAATGAGCAGTTCTTC. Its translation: CARSPPDRGHNNEQFF.

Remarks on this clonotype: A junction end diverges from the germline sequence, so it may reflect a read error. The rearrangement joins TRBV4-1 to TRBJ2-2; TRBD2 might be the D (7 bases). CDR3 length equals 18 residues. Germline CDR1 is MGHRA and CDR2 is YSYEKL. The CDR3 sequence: CASSQDLGGGRRSGELFF. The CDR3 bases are TGCGCCAGCAGTCAAGATCTAGGGGGGGGTCGGAGATCCGGGGAGCTGTTTTTT.

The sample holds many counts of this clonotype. The CDR3 loop reads CASSRPWGDTQYF. CDR3 DNA sequence: TGTGCCAGCAGCCGCCCTTGGGGAGATACGCAGTATTTT. The chain recombines TRBV6-5 with TRBJ2-3; no clear D gene. Trimming took 6 bases from V and 5 from J, leaving 12 bases between them. This CDR3 is 13 amino acids long. The germline V gene has CDR1 MNHEY and CDR2 SVGAGI.

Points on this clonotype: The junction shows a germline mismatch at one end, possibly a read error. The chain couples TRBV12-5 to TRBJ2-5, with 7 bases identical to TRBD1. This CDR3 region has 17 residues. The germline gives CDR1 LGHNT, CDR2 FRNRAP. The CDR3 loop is CASGLETGKEEQEIQYF. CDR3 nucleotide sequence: TGTGCTAGTGGTTTGGAGACAGGGAAGGAGGAACAAGAGATCCAGTACTTC.

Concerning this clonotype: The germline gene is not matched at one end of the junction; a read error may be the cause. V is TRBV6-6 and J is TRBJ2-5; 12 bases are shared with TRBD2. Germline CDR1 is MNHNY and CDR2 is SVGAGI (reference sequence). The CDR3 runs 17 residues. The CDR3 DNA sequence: TGTGTCAGCAGCAACCTACGGACTAGCGGGACGGGAGAGACCCAGTACTTC. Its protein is CVSSNLRTSGTGETQYF.

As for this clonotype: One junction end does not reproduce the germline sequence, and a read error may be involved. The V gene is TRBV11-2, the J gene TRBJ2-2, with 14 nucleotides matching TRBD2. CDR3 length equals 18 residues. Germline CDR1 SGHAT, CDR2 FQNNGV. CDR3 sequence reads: CASIFSTSGGVAIGELFF. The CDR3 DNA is TGTGCCAGCATCTTTTCGACTAGCGGGGGGGTGGCCATCGGGGAACTGTTTTTT.

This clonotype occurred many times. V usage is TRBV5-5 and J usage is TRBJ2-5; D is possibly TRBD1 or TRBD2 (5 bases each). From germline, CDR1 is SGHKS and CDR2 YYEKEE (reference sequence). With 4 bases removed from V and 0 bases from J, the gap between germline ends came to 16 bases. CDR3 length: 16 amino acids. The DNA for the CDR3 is TGTGCCAGCAGCCCACCGGCAGGGAGCTACCAAGAGACCCAGTACTTC. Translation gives CASSPPAGSYQETQYF.

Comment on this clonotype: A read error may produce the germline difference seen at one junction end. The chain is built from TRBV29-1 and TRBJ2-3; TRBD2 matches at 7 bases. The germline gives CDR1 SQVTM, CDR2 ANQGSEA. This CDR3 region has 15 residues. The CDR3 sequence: CNVGGASGYTDTQYF. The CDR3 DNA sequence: TGCAACGTTGGCGGCGCTAGCGGATACACAGATACACAGTATTTT.

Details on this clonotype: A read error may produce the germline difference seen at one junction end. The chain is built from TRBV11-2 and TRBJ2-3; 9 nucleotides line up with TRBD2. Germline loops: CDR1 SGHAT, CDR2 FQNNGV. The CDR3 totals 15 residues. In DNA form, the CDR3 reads TGTGCCAGCGGCCCTGGACTAGCGTGCCCAGATATGCAGTATTTT. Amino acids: CASGPGLACPDMQYF.

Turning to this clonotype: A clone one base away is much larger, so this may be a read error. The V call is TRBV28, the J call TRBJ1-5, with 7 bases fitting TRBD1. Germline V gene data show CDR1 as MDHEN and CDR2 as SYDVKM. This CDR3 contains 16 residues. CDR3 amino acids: CVTQTYRGGSNQPQHF. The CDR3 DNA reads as TGTGTCACCCAAACCTACAGGGGAGGGAGCAATCAGCCCCAGCATTTT. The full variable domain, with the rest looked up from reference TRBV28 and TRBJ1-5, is DVKVTQSSRYLVKRTGEKVFLECVQDMDHENMFWYRQDPGLGLRLIYFSYDVKMKEKGDIPEGYSVSREKKERFSLILESASTNQTSMYLCVTQTYRGGSNQPQHFGDGTRLSIL.

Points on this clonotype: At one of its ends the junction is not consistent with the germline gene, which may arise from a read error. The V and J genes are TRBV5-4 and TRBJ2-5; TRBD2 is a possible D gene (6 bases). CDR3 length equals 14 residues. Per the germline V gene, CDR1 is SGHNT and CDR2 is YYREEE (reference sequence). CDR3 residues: CASTLGGDQDTQYF. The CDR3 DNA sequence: TGTGCCAGCACCTTGGGGGGAGACCAAGATACCCAGTACTTC.

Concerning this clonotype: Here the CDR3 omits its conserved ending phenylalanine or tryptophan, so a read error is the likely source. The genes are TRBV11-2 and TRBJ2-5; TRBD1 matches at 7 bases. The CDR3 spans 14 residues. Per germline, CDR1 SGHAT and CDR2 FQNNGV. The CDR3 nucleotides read TGTGCCGGCAGCCCGACAGGGCTGAAAGAGACCCAGTACTAC. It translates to CAGSPTGLKETQYY.

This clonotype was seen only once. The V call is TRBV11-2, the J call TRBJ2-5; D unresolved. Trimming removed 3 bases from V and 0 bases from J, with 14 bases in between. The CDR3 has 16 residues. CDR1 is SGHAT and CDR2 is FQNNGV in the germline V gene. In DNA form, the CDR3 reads TGTGCCAGCAGCTTGGGATTTACTGCCTACCAAGAGACCCAGTACTTC. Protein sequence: CASSLGFTAYQETQYF. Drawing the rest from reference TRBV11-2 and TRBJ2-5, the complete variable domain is EAGVAQSPRYKIIEKRQSVAFWCNPISGHATLYWYQQILGQGPKLLIQFQNNGVVDDSQLPKDRFSAERLKGVDSTLKIQPAKLEDSAVYLCASSLGFTAYQETQYFGPGTRLLVL.

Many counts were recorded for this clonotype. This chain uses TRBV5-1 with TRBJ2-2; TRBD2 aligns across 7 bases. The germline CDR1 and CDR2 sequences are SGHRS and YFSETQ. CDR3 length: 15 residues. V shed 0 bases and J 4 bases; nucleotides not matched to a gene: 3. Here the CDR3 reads CASSLDGRTTGELFF. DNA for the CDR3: TGCGCCAGCAGCTTGGACGGGAGGACCACCGGGGAGCTGTTTTTT.

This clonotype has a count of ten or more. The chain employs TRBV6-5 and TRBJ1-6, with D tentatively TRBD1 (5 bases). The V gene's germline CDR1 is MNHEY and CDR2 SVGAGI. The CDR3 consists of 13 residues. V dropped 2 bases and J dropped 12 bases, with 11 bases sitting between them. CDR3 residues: CASSYRRGEPLHF. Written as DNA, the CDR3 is TGTGCCAGCAGTTACAGGCGGGGGGAACCCCTCCACTTT.

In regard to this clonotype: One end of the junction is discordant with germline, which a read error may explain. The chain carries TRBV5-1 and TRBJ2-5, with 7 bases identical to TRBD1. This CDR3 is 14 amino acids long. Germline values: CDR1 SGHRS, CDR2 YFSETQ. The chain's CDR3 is CASSRDSSRETRYF. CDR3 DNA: TGCGCCAGCAGCAGGGACAGTTCAAGGGAGACCCGGTACTTC. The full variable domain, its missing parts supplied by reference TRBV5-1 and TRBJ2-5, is KAGVTQTPRYLIKTRGQQVTLSCSPISGHRSVSWYQQTPGQGLQFLFEYFSETQRNKGNFPGRFSGRQFSNSRSEMNVSTLELGDSALYLCASSRDSSRETRYFGPGTRLLVL.

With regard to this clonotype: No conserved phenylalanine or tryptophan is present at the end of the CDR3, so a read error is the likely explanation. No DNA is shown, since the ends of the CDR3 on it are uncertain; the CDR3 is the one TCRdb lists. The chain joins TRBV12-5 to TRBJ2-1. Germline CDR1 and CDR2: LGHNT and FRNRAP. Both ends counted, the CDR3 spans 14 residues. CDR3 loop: CASGFEVAYNELFL.

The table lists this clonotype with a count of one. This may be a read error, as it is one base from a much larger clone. The CDR3 sequence: CASSVGGAGGQYGQYF. The CDR3 DNA is TGTGCCAGCAGTGTTGGGGGAGCGGGAGGGCAATACGGGCAGTACTTC. The chain uses TRBV28 and TRBJ2-7; 10 bases map to TRBD2. The germline V gene encodes CDR1 MDHEN and CDR2 SYDVKM. This CDR3 has 16 amino acids.

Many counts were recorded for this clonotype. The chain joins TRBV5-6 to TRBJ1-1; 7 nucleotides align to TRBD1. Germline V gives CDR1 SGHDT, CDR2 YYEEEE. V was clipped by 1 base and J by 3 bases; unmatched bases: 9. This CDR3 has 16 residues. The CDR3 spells CASSLRGQRMYTEAFF. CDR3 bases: TGTGCCAGCAGCTTGCGGGGACAGCGAATGTACACTGAAGCTTTCTTT.

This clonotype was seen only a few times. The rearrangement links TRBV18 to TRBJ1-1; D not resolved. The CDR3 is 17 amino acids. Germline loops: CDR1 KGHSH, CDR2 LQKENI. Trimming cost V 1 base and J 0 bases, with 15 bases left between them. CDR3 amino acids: CASSPQRSGRMNTEAFF. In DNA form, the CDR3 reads TGTGCCAGCTCACCACAGAGGTCGGGCAGGATGAACACTGAAGCTTTCTTT.

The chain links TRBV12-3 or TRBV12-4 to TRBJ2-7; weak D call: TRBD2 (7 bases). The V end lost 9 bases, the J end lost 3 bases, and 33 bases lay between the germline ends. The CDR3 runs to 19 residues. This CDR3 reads CASRRTRDTRTGVDYEQYF. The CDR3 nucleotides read TGTGCCAGTAGAAGGACTAGGGACACAAGAACGGGAGTCGACTACGAGCAGTACTTC.

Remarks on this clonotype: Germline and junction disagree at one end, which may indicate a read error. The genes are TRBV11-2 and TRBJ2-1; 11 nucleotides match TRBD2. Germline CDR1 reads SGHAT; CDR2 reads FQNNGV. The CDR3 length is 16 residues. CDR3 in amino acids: CASSRWTSGLENEQIF. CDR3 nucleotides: TGTGCCAGCAGTCGGTGGACTAGCGGGTTAGAAAATGAACAGATCTTC.